This is a list of T cell receptor beta chains from one sample in a study of blood T cell repertoires in COVID-19. TCRdb keeps only in-frame clones here, not all; method: immunoSEQ multiplex PCR. The data hold about 430,000 clones, with nearly 90% observed a single time. Material for sequencing was PBMCs or T cells enriched from blood (not recorded which). The receptors derive from a woman younger than 35 who had been exposed to COVID-19. The CDR3 runs from the conserved cysteine through the conserved F or W. Fields, in order: CDR3 DNA, CDR3 protein, V gene, clone size, J gene, D gene. The D gene is left open where the match is weak. For some rows the clone size is stated as once, few or many, or as a class when expanded; others skip it.

TGTGCCAGTAGTATCGTCGGACAAGGGTATGGCTACACCTTC CASSIVGQGYGYTF TRBV19 few TRBJ1-2 NA
TGTGCCAGCAGCTTAGGCCGGTACAATGAGCAGTTCTTC CASSLGRYNEQFF TRBV11-3 NA TRBJ2-1 NA
TGTGCCAGCAGCTTAGGGGGACAGGAGCAGTTCTTC CASSLGGQEQFF TRBV7-6 NA TRBJ2-1 TRBD1
TGTGCCAGCAGCTTAGGACACCGGATGAACACTGAAGCTTTCTTT CASSLGHRMNTEAFF TRBV7-2 NA TRBJ1-1 NA
TGTGCCAGCAAGGAAGCCAACTCTGGAAACACCATATATTTT CASKEANSGNTIYF TRBV2 NA TRBJ1-3 NA
TGTGCCATCAAGGACAGGGACGAGCAGTACTTC CAIKDRDEQYF TRBV10-3 NA TRBJ2-7 TRBD1
TGTGCCAGCAGTTTCAGGGGACTATATAGCAATCAGCCCCAGCATTTT CASSFRGLYSNQPQHF TRBV28 once TRBJ1-5 NA
TGTGCCAGCAGCCAAGATAGACAGGGGATAGTTTCACCCCTCCACTTT CASSQDRQGIVSPLHF TRBV3-1/TRBV3-2 few TRBJ1-6 TRBD1
TGTGCCAGCAGCTTAGCGCTCGGGCTAGCGGGAGGGTTTTACTACGAGCAGTACTTC CASSLALGLAGGFYYEQYF TRBV7-2 NA TRBJ2-7 TRBD2
TGTGCCAGCTCACCACTCCGAAAACAGACCTACAATGAGCAGTTCTTC CASSPLRKQTYNEQFF TRBV18 NA TRBJ2-1 NA
TGTGCCAGCAGCCCCCGCGCCTCCTACGAGCAGTACTTC CASSPRASYEQYF TRBV5-8 NA TRBJ2-7 NA
TGTGCCAGCAGCTTAGGCCCAGGCACCGGGGAGCTGTTTTTT CASSLGPGTGELFF TRBV7-2 NA TRBJ2-2 NA
TGTGCCAGTAGTATATGGAGAATGAACACTGAAGCTTTCTTT CASSIWRMNTEAFF TRBV19 once TRBJ1-1 NA
TGTGCCAGCAGCGATGGGACTAGAAGTAGGCATGAGCAGTTCTTC CASSDGTRSRHEQFF TRBV5-4 NA TRBJ2-1 TRBD2
TGTGCCAGCAGACCTAGTTTGATTCGAGGGTGGAAGGACACCATATATTTT CASRPSLIRGWKDTIYF TRBV28 once TRBJ1-3 NA
TGTGCCAGCAGTTACTCTTGGGGGCCAGCTGGAAACACCATATATTTT CASSYSWGPAGNTIYF TRBV6-5 NA TRBJ1-3 NA
TGTGCCAGCAGCCAAGTGGGACTAGCGGATTTGAGTGAGCAGTTCTTC CASSQVGLADLSEQFF TRBV4-2 NA TRBJ2-1 TRBD2
TGTGCCAGCAGCTTTGTAGGGACAGATGAGCAGTACTTC CASSFVGTDEQYF TRBV11-2 NA TRBJ2-7 TRBD1
TGTGCCAGCAGCCTTGGACTAGCGGATACGCAGTATTTT CASSLGLADTQYF TRBV7-3 NA TRBJ2-3 TRBD2
TGTGCCAGCAGCTTGCTTCACGGAGGAGAGACCCAGTACTTC CASSLLHGGETQYF TRBV5-6 NA TRBJ2-5 NA
TGCGCCAGCAGCTCGACAGGGGAGTCCGGGGAGCTGTTTTTT CASSSTGESGELFF TRBV5-1 NA TRBJ2-2 TRBD1
TGTGCCAGTAGTATCGGGACAGGGGGAGAGCAGTACTTC CASSIGTGGEQYF TRBV19 NA TRBJ2-7 TRBD1
TGTGCCAGCAGCGCCCCCCAGGGTAGTCTCTCCTACGAGCAGTACTTC CASSAPQGSLSYEQYF TRBV12-1 NA TRBJ2-7 NA
TGTGCCAGCAGCTTAGGGGGCTTTAGGGGTGGAGACTATGGCTACACCTTC CASSLGGFRGGDYGYTF TRBV11-3 NA TRBJ1-2 NA
TGCGCCAGCAGCTTGGGGCCCCAGGGGGCCCGCTACGAGCAGTACTTC CASSLGPQGARYEQYF TRBV5-1 NA TRBJ2-7 TRBD1
TGTGCCAGCAGTTCCGGGACAGGGAACTACGAGCAGTACTTC CASSSGTGNYEQYF TRBV7-6 NA TRBJ2-7 TRBD1
TGCAGTGCTAGTAGGACTAGCGGGAGGGCCTACGAGCAGTACTTC CSASRTSGRAYEQYF TRBV20-1 NA TRBJ2-7 TRBD2
TGTGCCAGCAGTGACCGGGACAGGAGGAATGAGCAGTTCTTC CASSDRDRRNEQFF TRBV2 few TRBJ2-1 TRBD1
TGTGCCAGCAGCGCCGACTCCTGGCGGGGGGGCACTGAGCAGTTCTTC CASSADSWRGGTEQFF TRBV9 once TRBJ2-1 TRBD2
TGTGCCAGCAGCGTAGGGGGGGCTAGCGGGGCCCTTTACAATGAGCAGTTCTTC CASSVGGASGALYNEQFF TRBV9 few TRBJ2-1 TRBD2
TGTGCCAGCTTCACCGGGACAGGGGGCGCGGTGGCTGAAGCTTTCTTT CASFTGTGGAVAEAFF TRBV18 few TRBJ1-1 TRBD1
TGTGCCAGTAGGGTAACGGACACCACAGATACGCAGTATTTT CASRVTDTTDTQYF TRBV19 NA TRBJ2-3 NA
TGTGCCAGCAGGGATGACTACTATCACTCCTACGAGCAGTACTTC CASRDDYYHSYEQYF TRBV2 NA TRBJ2-7 NA
TGCGCCAGCAGCTTGGCGGTTGGACTAGCGGATAACACAGATACGCAGTATTTT CASSLAVGLADNTDTQYF TRBV5-1 NA TRBJ2-3 TRBD2
TGTGCCAGCAGCCAAGGGGAGCTTGAAGCTTTCTTT CASSQGELEAFF TRBV3-1/TRBV3-2 NA TRBJ1-1 NA
TGTGCCAGCAGTTTATCGGGAGGTGGGGCCTTCTACACCGGGGAGCTGTTTTTT CASSLSGGGAFYTGELFF TRBV27 NA TRBJ2-2 NA
TGTGCCAGCAGTCCCGGACAGGGCGTATCAGATACGCAGTATTTT CASSPGQGVSDTQYF TRBV6-6 NA TRBJ2-3 TRBD1
TGTGCCAGCGGAATGGGAGGGAAGCCCCAGCATTTT CASGMGGKPQHF TRBV28 NA TRBJ1-5 NA
TGTGCCAGCAAAGCGGGAGGGCTCAATGAGCAGTTCTTC CASKAGGLNEQFF TRBV9 NA TRBJ2-1 TRBD2
TGTGCCAGCAGCCCCGGCGGGCGGGGGGCACTCGAGCAGTACTTC CASSPGGRGALEQYF TRBV11-3 once TRBJ2-7 TRBD2
TGTGCCAGCAGTTTATCGAGCGGGAGGCCGGGTGAGCAGTTCTTC CASSLSSGRPGEQFF TRBV28 NA TRBJ2-1 TRBD2
TGTGCCAGCAGTTTACCTCTAGCGCGAGATCCCTACGAGCAGTACTTC CASSLPLARDPYEQYF TRBV28 few TRBJ2-7 NA
TGCGCCAGCAGCCAAGATGAAGCGGGCAGCACAGATACGCAGTATTTT CASSQDEAGSTDTQYF TRBV4-3 NA TRBJ2-3 NA
TGTGCCAGCACCCCGAGTTTTATCGACTCTTACACTGAAGCTTTCTTT CASTPSFIDSYTEAFF TRBV27 NA TRBJ1-1 NA
TGTGCCAGCAGTTTGCGACAGGGAGGCACTGAAGCTTTCTTT CASSLRQGGTEAFF TRBV6-5 NA TRBJ1-1 TRBD1
TGCAGCGTTGCCCCACAGGGGACAAGTGAAAAACTGTTTTTT CSVAPQGTSEKLFF TRBV29-1 NA TRBJ1-4 TRBD1
TGCGCCAGCAGCTCCACAGCAACTAATGAAAAACTGTTTTTT CASSSTATNEKLFF TRBV5-1 NA TRBJ1-4 NA
TGTGCCACCAGCCGCCCTGGGGGGGGCACAGATACGCAGTATTTT CATSRPGGGTDTQYF TRBV15 NA TRBJ2-3 TRBD2
TGTGCCACCAGTGCTCAACTCGACACCGGGGAGCTGTTTTTT CATSAQLDTGELFF TRBV24-1 NA TRBJ2-2 NA
TGTGCCAGCTCATTCCTTTCCAGGGGAAATCCCTACGAGCAGTACTTC CASSFLSRGNPYEQYF TRBV18 NA TRBJ2-7 NA
TGTGCCAGCAGCAGAGAAGCTCCATACAATGAGCAGTTCTTC CASSREAPYNEQFF TRBV7-9 once TRBJ2-1 NA
TGTGCCAGCAGTGGAGACAGGGTCTATGGCTACACCTTC CASSGDRVYGYTF TRBV2 NA TRBJ1-2 TRBD1
TGCGCCAGCAGCTGGGCGGGAGCTATAGATACGCAGTATTTT CASSWAGAIDTQYF TRBV5-1 NA TRBJ2-3 TRBD2
TGTGCCAGCAGTTATTACACTGAAGCTTTCTTT CASSYYTEAFF TRBV2 NA TRBJ1-1 NA
TGTGCCGGAGCGACCGAGTCCTACGAGCAGTACTTC CAGATESYEQYF TRBV10-3 NA TRBJ2-7 NA
TGTGCCAGCAGCTTAGCCAAGTACTTTGGGGTGACAGGCGGGCATACTGAAGCTTTCTTT CASSLAKYFGVTGGHTEAFF TRBV7-2 once TRBJ1-1 NA
TGTGCCAGCAGCGTAGGGGTCCAGGGGCTCTACGAGCAGTACTTC CASSVGVQGLYEQYF TRBV9 NA TRBJ2-7 NA
TGCGCCAGCAGCCACGGACAGGGCTCCTACGAGCAGTACTTC CASSHGQGSYEQYF TRBV4-1 NA TRBJ2-7 TRBD1
TGTGCCAGCAGCCAAACACTAGGGTGGAGCTCCTACAATGAGCAGTTCTTC CASSQTLGWSSYNEQFF TRBV14 NA TRBJ2-1 NA